A selection of T cell receptor beta chains follows, all from one sample in a study of T cells after yellow fever vaccination. TCRdb re-called the 5' RACE reads with MiXCR, one entry per CDR3 protein. This sample yields 150,000 to 200,000 distinct CDR3 sequences, of which roughly a tenth are seen a single time; about 40% belongs to the top ten. This specimen consisted of CD8+ T cells sorted from PBMCs, obtained 45 days after the yellow fever booster vaccination. The receptors stem from a man younger than 35 who received the YFV17D yellow fever vaccine. Each CDR3 is given with its conserved first and last residue. D genes are given only for firm matches. Only some rows state a clone size, as once, few, many or a class for expanded clones.

j_gene	d_gene	v_gene	abundance	CDR3nt	CDR3aa
TRBJ1-2	TRBD1	TRBV29-1	-	TGCAGCGCCCGGGGACAGGGGGCTCGAGGCTACACCTTC	CSARGQGARGYTF
TRBJ2-4	-	TRBV19	-	TGTGCCAGTAGCCCTACCCAGCTAGCCAAAAACATTCAGTACTTC	CASSPTQLAKNIQYF
TRBJ2-7	-	TRBV4-2	-	TGTGCCAGCAGCCAAGCCCGGGGCGATAGCTCCTACGAGCAGTACTTC	CASSQARGDSSYEQYF
TRBJ2-3	TRBD2	TRBV4-2	many	TGTGCCAGCAGCCAAGCGGGACTAGCCCCCACAGATACGCAGTATTTT	CASSQAGLAPTDTQYF
TRBJ2-7	-	TRBV11-2	many	TGTGCCAGCAGCTTCCCGGTGAGCTCCTACGAGCAGTACTTC	CASSFPVSSYEQYF
TRBJ2-5	TRBD2	TRBV6-2/TRBV6-3	few	TGTGCCAGCAGTTCTGGCGGGGGGATCCTCCAAGAGACCCAGTACTTC	CASSSGGGILQETQYF
TRBJ2-5	-	TRBV7-3	-	TGTGCCAGCAGCTTAAATCCAGGTGAAGAGACCCAGTACTTC	CASSLNPGEETQYF
TRBJ2-1	TRBD1	TRBV4-1	-	TGCGCCAGCAGCCAAAACAGGGGCCATGAGCAGTTCTTC	CASSQNRGHEQFF
TRBJ1-4	-	TRBV7-9	-	TGTGCCAGCAGCTTACTCTCTGGCAGGGCCGACGCTTCAACTAATGAAAAACTGTTTTTT	CASSLLSGRADASTNEKLFF
TRBJ2-1	TRBD1	TRBV7-9	few	TGTGCCAGCAGCTCGGGACAGGGACTCCAGTACAATGAGCAGTTCTTC	CASSSGQGLQYNEQFF
TRBJ1-5	TRBD1	TRBV5-5	many	TGTGCCAGCAGCTTGAGGGGGAACAGGGGACAGCCCCAGCATTTT	CASSLRGNRGQPQHF
TRBJ2-7	-	TRBV19	-	TGTGCCAGTAGTATGACAAGTGGTTACGAGCAGTACTTC	CASSMTSGYEQYF
TRBJ2-5	-	TRBV12-3/TRBV12-4	few	TGTGCCAGCAGTTTGAAGGCAGAAGAGACCCAGTACTTC	CASSLKAEETQYF
TRBJ1-5	-	TRBV4-3	-	TGCGCCAGCAGCCAAGGCCCGTGGGGGGACCACAATCAGCCCCAGCATTTT	CASSQGPWGDHNQPQHF
TRBJ2-5	-	TRBV6-2/TRBV6-3	-	TGTGCCAGCAGTTCCCTACATGATGGAGGCGAGGAGACCCAGTACTTC	CASSSLHDGGEETQYF
TRBJ1-2	-	TRBV29-1	many	TGCAGCGTTGATTTGGCTAGTACTAACTATGGCTACACCTTC	CSVDLASTNYGYTF
TRBJ2-7	TRBD1	TRBV20-1	few	TGCAGTGCTAGAGCCGGGACAGAGTACGAGCAGTACTTC	CSARAGTEYEQYF
TRBJ2-1	-	TRBV7-7	few	TGTGCCAGCAGCTTATATGCAGCGGCTGAGCAGTTCTTC	CASSLYAAAEQFF
TRBJ2-2	-	TRBV9	few	TGTGCCAGCAGGCGAATGGCCGGGGAGCTGTTTTTT	CASRRMAGELFF
TRBJ2-7	TRBD1	TRBV6-1	-	TGTGCCAGCAGCCCTACAGGGGCCTACGAGCAGTACTTC	CASSPTGAYEQYF
TRBJ2-3	-	TRBV9	few	TGTGCCAGCAGCTCTAGCATGGGGCCCAAAGATACGCAGTATTTT	CASSSSMGPKDTQYF
TRBJ2-5	-	TRBV7-2	-	TGTGCCAGCAGCTTATGGTTTGCGGGGAGTCAAGAGACCCAGTACTTC	CASSLWFAGSQETQYF
TRBJ2-3	-	TRBV5-1	few	TGCGCCAGCAGCTACTTACCTCAGGGGGGATTGAGGGGCACAGATACGCAGTATTTT	CASSYLPQGGLRGTDTQYF
TRBJ2-7	-	TRBV20-1	many	TGCAGTGCTAGATGGCAGGGTCTCTACGAGCAGTACTTC	CSARWQGLYEQYF
TRBJ2-3	-	TRBV5-8	-	TGTGCCAGCAGCAATGTGACAGCCACCAGCACAGATACGCAGTATTTT	CASSNVTATSTDTQYF
TRBJ2-7	-	TRBV12-3/TRBV12-4	-	TGTGCCAGCAGAGAGCGACCTTACGAGCAGTACTTC	CASRERPYEQYF
TRBJ1-5	-	TRBV4-1	-	TGCGCCAGCAGCCAAGATCTATCTGCGGGTCAGCCCCAGCATTTT	CASSQDLSAGQPQHF
TRBJ2-5	-	TRBV6-5	-	TGTGCCAGCATCGGAGAGACCCAGTACTTC	CASIGETQYF
TRBJ2-2	-	TRBV3-1	few	TGTGCCAGCTGTCTAGGAAGTTACACCGGGGAGCTGTTTTTT	CASCLGSYTGELFF
TRBJ1-3	TRBD1	TRBV7-8	-	TGTGCCAGCAGCTTCCCCGGGACAGAGAGCTCTGGAAACACCATATATTTT	CASSFPGTESSGNTIYF
TRBJ1-1	-	TRBV10-1	few	TGCGCCAGCAGTGAGTCACAGGACAGTTTGAACACTGAAGCTTTCTTT	CASSESQDSLNTEAFF
TRBJ2-3	-	TRBV4-3	-	TGCGCCAGCAGCTACCGGGTCCCGAGCACAGATACGCAGTATTTT	CASSYRVPSTDTQYF
TRBJ2-7	-	TRBV13	-	TGTGCCAGCAGCTTAGTTCAGAGCTCCTACGAGCAGTACTTC	CASSLVQSSYEQYF
TRBJ2-1	TRBD2	TRBV5-1	few	TGCGCCAGCAGCGGAGGACTAGCGGGGGGGCATGAGCAGTTCTTC	CASSGGLAGGHEQFF
TRBJ2-7	TRBD2	TRBV4-3	-	TGCGCCAGCAGCCAAGAGGCCAGGGAAGGGAGGGGCTACGAGCAGTACTTC	CASSQEAREGRGYEQYF
TRBJ1-2	-	TRBV6-2/TRBV6-3	few	TGTGCCAGCAGTTATACGGCAGAACGAGGCTACACCTTC	CASSYTAERGYTF
TRBJ1-6	-	TRBV7-9	few	TGTGCCAGCAGCTTAATACCGAATAATTCACCCCTCCACTTT	CASSLIPNNSPLHF
TRBJ2-7	-	TRBV4-1	few	TGCGCCAGCAGCCAAGAAGGGCAAGGGGTGGGCGAGCAGTACTTC	CASSQEGQGVGEQYF